The 18 T cell receptor beta chains below come from one sample, sequenced in a study of T cell changes during pregnancy in multiple sclerosis. Repertoires were generated with immunoSEQ multiplex PCR, while TCRdb's copy carries only in-frame clones and drops some. The sample lists some 30,000 clones; about 89% were seen once. The starting material was CD8+ T cells from peripheral blood mononuclear cells, obtained before pregnancy. The source is a female donor with multiple sclerosis, enrolled in a pregnancy study.

This chain connects TRBV9 to TRBJ2-2; D call uncertain. The germline V gene encodes CDR1 SGDLS and CDR2 YYNGEE. V was cut by 1 base and J by 3 bases, with 10 bases left in between. There are 15 residues in the CDR3. The CDR3 spells CASSVYGRDTGELFF. CDR3 bases: TGTGCCAGCAGCGTATACGGCCGGGACACCGGGGAGCTGTTTTTT.

The chain joins TRBV4-1 to TRBJ2-5, with a possible D match to TRBD1 (5 bases). Germline loops: CDR1 MGHRA, CDR2 YSYEKL. CDR3 size: 15 residues. The V and J ends lost 0 bases and 5 bases respectively, with 13 bases between them. The CDR3 loop is CASSQDDSLAETQYF. CDR3 DNA: TGCGCCAGCAGCCAAGATGACAGCTTGGCGGAGACCCAGTACTTC.

This chain connects TRBV11-2 to TRBJ1-1; 7 nucleotides align to TRBD1. The length of the CDR3 is 16 residues. V gave up 1 base and J gave up 5 bases; unmatched junction bases: 10. The V gene's germline CDR1 is SGHAT and CDR2 FQNNGV. CDR3 sequence (DNA): TGTGCCAGCAGCTTAGTAGTGACAGGGTGGGGTACTGAAGCTTTCTTT. Encoded protein: CASSLVVTGWGTEAFF.

The V and J genes are TRBV21-1 and TRBJ2-5; TRBD1, the table's D call, was not compared with the DNA. TRBV21-1 is noted as a pseudogene. This CDR3 is 14 amino acids long. This chain's CDR3 is CASSGSGYQETQYF. The CDR3 bases are TGTGCCAGCAGCGGATCAGGGTACCAAGAGACCCAGTACTTC.

CDR3 nucleotides: TGTGCCAGCAGTTTATCGTCGAGGTCTGAGCAGTTCTTC. Protein: CASSLSSRSEQFF. The V gene is TRBV27, the J gene TRBJ2-1; no definite D call. V shed 0 bases and J shed 9 bases, with 9 bases lying between them. CDR3 size: 13 residues. Germline assignment: CDR1 MNHEY and CDR2 SMNVEV (reference sequence).

The J gene is TRBJ2-3, the V gene TRBV25-1, with D possibly matching TRBD1 (6 bases). Trimming pared 4 bases from V and 4 bases from J, leaving 12 bases between. The CDR3 length is 14 residues. From germline, CDR1 is MGHDK and CDR2 SYGVNS. CDR3 amino acids: CASSAFRGSDTQYF. Written as DNA, the CDR3 is TGTGCCAGCAGTGCATTTAGGGGGTCAGATACGCAGTATTTT.

The chain uses TRBV6-6 and TRBJ1-3; D is uncertain. Germline V gene data show CDR1 as MNHNY and CDR2 as SVGAGI (reference sequence). V lost 8 bases to trimming and J lost 0 bases, with 8 bases between them. The CDR3 has 13 amino acids. The CDR3 here is CASEGASGNTIYF. As DNA, the CDR3 is TGTGCCAGCGAAGGAGCCTCTGGAAACACCATATATTTT.

This clone was recorded a few times. The J gene is TRBJ1-1, the V gene TRBV10-1; no reliable D call. Trimming shortened V by 11 bases and J by 1 base, and 20 bases separated the two germline ends. The CDR3 has 15 amino acids. CDR1 is WNHNN, CDR2 SYGVQD, per germline (reference sequence). This chain's CDR3 is CARQSSNLPNTEAFF. Here the CDR3 DNA reads TGCGCCCGTCAATCGAGTAACCTCCCGAACACTGAAGCTTTCTTT.

V gene TRBV4-1 combines with J gene TRBJ2-3; no definite D call. There are 13 residues in the CDR3. V gave up 5 bases and J gave up 5 bases, with 11 bases separating them. Germline V gene lookup returns CDR1 MGHRA and CDR2 YSYEKL. The CDR3 region has the DNA TGCGCCAGCAGCTCCTCCCGGGTAGATACGCAGTATTTT. Translating gives CASSSSRVDTQYF.

This chain connects TRBV30 to TRBJ2-2, with TRBD1 identical over 9 bases. Germline-derived CDR1 and CDR2 are GTSNPN and SVGIG (reference sequence). Unmatched junction bases numbered 6, after V lost 4 bases and J lost 3 bases. The CDR3 has 15 residues. The CDR3 protein is CAWKTRDRDTGELFF. The CDR3 DNA is TGTGCCTGGAAGACCCGGGACAGGGACACCGGGGAGCTGTTTTTT.

The chain couples TRBV5-1 to TRBJ2-7, with D possibly being TRBD1 (7 bases). The CDR3 loop spans 14 amino acids. Per germline, CDR1 SGHRS and CDR2 YFSETQ. V lost 2 bases and J 4 bases, leaving 13 bases between the germline ends. CDR3 in amino acids: CASSLGGAGYEQYF. For the CDR3, the DNA is TGCGCCAGCAGCTTAGGGGGCGCGGGGTACGAGCAGTACTTC.

The chain has TRBV5-1 and TRBJ2-1; 9 bases match TRBD2. This CDR3 comprises 16 residues. The junction had 9 bases not matched to a gene; V was cut back by 4 bases and J by 4 bases. Germline-derived CDR1 and CDR2 are SGHRS and YFSETQ. For the CDR3, the DNA is TGCGCCAGCAGCCTGATGGCGGGGGGGCCTTACAATGAGCAGTTCTTC. Protein sequence: CASSLMAGGPYNEQFF.

The chain joins TRBV6-1 to TRBJ2-5, with a weak D call TRBD2 (5 bases). The CDR3 extends over 13 amino acids. CDR1 MNHNS and CDR2 SASEGT come from the germline V gene. V lost 8 bases and J 4 bases, leaving 14 bases between the germline ends. The CDR3: CASERRPPETQYF. CDR3 DNA sequence: TGTGCCAGCGAAAGGAGGCCCCCAGAGACCCAGTACTTC.

The rearrangement uses TRBV9 and TRBJ1-2; 8 positions match TRBD1. Germline CDR1 and CDR2: SGDLS and YYNGEE. This CDR3 contains 14 residues. Germline trimming cut 4 bases from V and 4 bases from J; bases unmatched to any gene: 6. The CDR3 DNA sequence: TGTGCCAGCAGCCTCGAGCAGGGGGCCTATGGCTACACCTTC. Its translation is CASSLEQGAYGYTF.

This chain joins TRBV6-1 and TRBJ2-5; TRBD1 is a possible D gene (5 bases). V was clipped by 5 bases and J by 5 bases, with 12 bases between them. This CDR3 is 13 amino acids long. Germline CDR1 and CDR2: MNHNS and SASEGT. CDR3 amino acids: CASSPGLYETQYF. CDR3 sequence (DNA): TGTGCCAGCAGTCCAGGGTTGTACGAGACCCAGTACTTC.

The chain joins TRBV30 to TRBJ2-1; 7 bases are shared with TRBD2. This CDR3 is built from 15 residues. Germline V CDR1 and CDR2: GTSNPN, SVGIG (reference sequence). The V gene end was trimmed by 0 bases and the J gene end by 0 bases; junction bases not matched to a gene: 2. CDR3 amino acids: CAWSVGGSSYNEQFF. CDR3 in DNA: TGTGCCTGGAGTGTAGGCGGGAGCTCCTACAATGAGCAGTTCTTC.

A remark on this clone: This sample includes further DNA sequences coding for the same CDR3. The chain has TRBV15 and TRBJ2-6; 9 bases agree with TRBD1. Germline CDR1 and CDR2: LNHNV and YYDKDF (reference sequence). The CDR3 spans 16 residues. J was trimmed by 1 base and V by 3 bases; bases with no gene match: 1. The CDR3 loop reads CATSRDRGSGANVLTF. The CDR3 DNA reads as TGTGCCACCAGCAGGGACAGGGGATCTGGGGCCAACGTCCTGACTTTC. Supplemented by reference TRBV15 and TRBJ2-6, the full variable domain reads DAMVIQNPRYQVTQFGKPVTLSCSQTLNHNVMYWYQQKSSQAPKLLFHYYDKDFNNEADTPDNFQSRRPNTSFCFLDIRSPGLGDTAMYLCATSRDRGSGANVLTFGAGSRLTVL.

The chain links TRBV7-9 to TRBJ2-7; tentative D call: TRBD1 (5 bases). This CDR3 has 15 residues. V was shortened by 3 bases and J by 2 bases, with 14 bases between the two germline ends. Germline V gene lookup returns CDR1 SEHNR and CDR2 FQNEAQ (reference sequence). The CDR3 nucleotides are TGTGCCAGCAGCTTGGAGCGTAGGGGCCCCTACGAGCAGTACTTC. Protein sequence: CASSLERRGPYEQYF.